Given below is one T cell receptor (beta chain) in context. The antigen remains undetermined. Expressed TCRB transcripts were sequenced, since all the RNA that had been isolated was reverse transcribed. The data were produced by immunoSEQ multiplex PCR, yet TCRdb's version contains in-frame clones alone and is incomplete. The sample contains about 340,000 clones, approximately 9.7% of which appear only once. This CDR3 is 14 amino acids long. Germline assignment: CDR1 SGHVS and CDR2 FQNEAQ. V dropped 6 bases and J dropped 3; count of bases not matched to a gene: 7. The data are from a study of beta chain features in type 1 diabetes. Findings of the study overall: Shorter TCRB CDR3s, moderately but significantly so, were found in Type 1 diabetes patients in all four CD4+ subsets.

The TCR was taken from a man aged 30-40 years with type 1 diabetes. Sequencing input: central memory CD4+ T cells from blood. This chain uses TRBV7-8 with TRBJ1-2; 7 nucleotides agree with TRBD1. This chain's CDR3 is CASSPGQPDYGYTF. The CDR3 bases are TGTGCCAGCAGTCCGGGACAGCCTGACTATGGCTACACCTTC. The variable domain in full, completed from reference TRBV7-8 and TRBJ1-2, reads GAGVSQSPRYKVAKRGQDVALRCDPISGHVSLFWYQQALGQGPEFLTYFQNEAQLDKSGLPSDRFFAERPEGSVSTLKIQRTQQEDSAVYLCASSPGQPDYGYTFGSGTRLTVV.